This T cell receptor beta chain appears in the sequencing data of a study of cytomegalovirus exposure and HLA in healthy donors. This clone is a singleton in its sample. The antigen remains undetermined. Assay used: immunoSEQ multiplex PCR; TCRdb lists only in-frame clones, some missing. Of around 150,000 clones listed, roughly nine tenths were seen once; the top ten hold 3% to 3.5%. Trimming shortened V by 5 bases and J by 0 bases, and 14 bases separated the two germline ends. Germline-derived CDR1 and CDR2 are SEHNR and FQNEAQ (reference sequence). This CDR3 region has 16 residues. Study outcomes and limitations: A later analysis found first-cohort TCR clusters tended to co-occur in the roughly 120 validation repertoires. TCR sequences were mostly rare, though some public TCRs occurred in many donors. Reports showed the classifier diagnosing cytomegalovirus status with high specificity and sensitivity. Listed as cytomegalovirus-associated were roughly 180 TCR beta chains.

This TCR was recovered from a woman aged 18-29 years in good health and CMV-seropositive. J is TRBJ2-1 and V is TRBV7-9, with a weak D call TRBD1 (6 bases). The sequenced sample consisted of PBMCs. CDR3 nucleotide sequence: TGTGCCAGCAGCCCCCCTGGGGGCGCCTCCTACAATGAGCAGTTCTTC. Translating it yields CASSPPGGASYNEQFF.